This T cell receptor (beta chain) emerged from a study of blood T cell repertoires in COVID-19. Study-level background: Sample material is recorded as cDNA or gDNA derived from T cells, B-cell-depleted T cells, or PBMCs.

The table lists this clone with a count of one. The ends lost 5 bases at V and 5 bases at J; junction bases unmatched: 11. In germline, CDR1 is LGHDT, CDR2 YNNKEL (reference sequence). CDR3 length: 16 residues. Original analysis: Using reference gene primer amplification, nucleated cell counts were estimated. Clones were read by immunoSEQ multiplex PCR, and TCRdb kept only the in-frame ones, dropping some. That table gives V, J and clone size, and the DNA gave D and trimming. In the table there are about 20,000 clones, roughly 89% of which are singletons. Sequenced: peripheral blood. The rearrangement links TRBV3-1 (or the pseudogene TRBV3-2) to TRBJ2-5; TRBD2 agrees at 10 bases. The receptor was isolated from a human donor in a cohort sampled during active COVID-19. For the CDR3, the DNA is TGTGCCAGCAGCAAGGGAGCGGGGGGGAACTGGGAGACCCAGTACTTC. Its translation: CASSKGAGGNWETQYF.